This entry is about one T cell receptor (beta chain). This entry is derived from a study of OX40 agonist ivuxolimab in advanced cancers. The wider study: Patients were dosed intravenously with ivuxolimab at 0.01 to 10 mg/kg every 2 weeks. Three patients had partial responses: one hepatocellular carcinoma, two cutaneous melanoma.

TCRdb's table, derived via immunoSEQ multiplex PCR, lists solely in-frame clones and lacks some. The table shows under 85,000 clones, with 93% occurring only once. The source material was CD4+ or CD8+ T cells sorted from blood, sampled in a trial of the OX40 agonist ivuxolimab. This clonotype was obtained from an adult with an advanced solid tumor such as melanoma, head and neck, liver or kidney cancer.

The CDR3 spells CASSFGQGPSYEQYF. DNA for the CDR3: TGTGCCAGCAGCTTCGGACAAGGGCCTAGCTACGAGCAGTACTTC. The rearrangement joins TRBV11-2 to TRBJ2-7; TRBD1 might be the D (5 bases). The CDR3 contains 15 residues. V lost 3 bases to trimming and J lost 3 bases, with 15 bases between them. Germline CDR1 is SGHAT and CDR2 is FQNNGV.